This T cell receptor (beta chain) came from a study of blood T cell repertoires in COVID-19. For the study at large: T cells, B-cell-depleted T cells, or PBMCs supplied cDNA or gDNA.

CDR1 and CDR2 from the germline V gene are SQVTM and ANQGSEA. The CDR3 is 14 residues long. Trimming stripped 6 bases from V and 4 bases from J, with 15 bases between. TCRdb's table, derived via immunoSEQ multiplex PCR, lists solely in-frame clones and lacks some. The sample lists about 180,000 clones; almost 85% were seen once. Sequencing was done on a sample of peripheral blood. The clonotype was recovered from a man aged 18 to 29 with active or convalescent COVID-19. The chain links TRBV29-1 to TRBJ1-4; weak D call: TRBD1 (5 bases). The CDR3 DNA reads as TGCAGCGTCGGAAGGATCCAGGGTAATGAAAAACTGTTTTTT. Protein sequence: CSVGRIQGNEKLFF.